These 30 T cell receptor beta chains originate from one sample sequenced in a study of Graves' ophthalmopathy and Graves' hyperthyroidism. Amplified material comprised TCR beta CDR3 regions derived from RNA transcripts. HTBI primers served in a first-round RT-PCR, which a second-round multiplex PCR followed. Using its own MiXCR run on the multiplex PCR reads, TCRdb lists one record per CDR3 protein. The sample has 740,000 or so distinct CDR3 sequences; approximately 40% are singletons. Sample: peripheral blood. The receptors derive from an adult man with Graves' ophthalmopathy.

Only one count was recorded for this clonotype. A read error may produce the germline difference seen at one junction end. The chain couples TRBV25-1 to TRBJ2-2; D uncertain. Germline CDR1 reads MGHDK; CDR2 reads SYGVNS. The CDR3 sequence is 13 residues long. CDR3 protein: CANSQANTGELFF. In DNA form, the CDR3 reads TGCGCCAACAGCCAAGCAAACACCGGGGAGCTGTTTTTT.

This clonotype was counted ten times or more. The DNA for the CDR3 is TGTGCCAGCGTGGGATCTTACAATCAGCCCCAGCATTTT. Protein sequence: CASVGSYNQPQHF. This sequence joins TRBV2 and TRBJ1-5, with unresolved D. Germline V CDR1 and CDR2: SNHLY, FYNNEI. The CDR3 length is 13 residues. Trimming took off 8 bases at V and 3 bases at J, with 11 bases between the two ends.

This sequence joins TRBV7-2 and TRBJ2-5, with D maybe TRBD2 (5 bases). Germline values: CDR1 SGHTA, CDR2 FQGNSA. The V end was cut by 5 bases, the J end by 3 bases, with 19 bases between. This CDR3 contains 16 residues. The CDR3 region is CASSQDRWTQKETQYF. The CDR3 nucleotides read TGTGCCAGCAGCCAAGATCGATGGACTCAGAAAGAGACCCAGTACTTC.

In regard to this clonotype: This CDR3 fails to terminate in the conserved phenylalanine or tryptophan, so it likely reflects a read error. This sequence joins TRBV14 and TRBJ2-7; possible D gene TRBD2, 6 bases. V lost 0 bases and J 4 bases, leaving 13 bases between the germline ends. Germline assignment: CDR1 SGHDN and CDR2 FVKESK. The CDR3 loop spans 15 amino acids. CDR3 region: CASSQEKNRGYEQYC. The CDR3 DNA is TGTGCCAGCAGCCAAGAGAAAAATCGGGGGTACGAGCAGTACTGC.

This clonotype was found a few times. This chain uses TRBV6-5 with TRBJ2-7; the D is unclear. Trimming removed 7 bases from V and 7 bases from J, with 8 bases in between. The CDR3 is made up of 10 amino acids. Germline-derived CDR1 and CDR2 are MNHEY and SVGAGI. The CDR3 DNA reads TGTGCCAGCAATTCTTGGGAGCAGTACTTC. As protein: CASNSWEQYF.

The rearrangement links TRBV5-4 to TRBJ2-5; 8 nucleotides line up with TRBD2. The length of the CDR3 is 16 residues. With V trimmed by 5 bases and J by 4 bases, 13 bases remained unmatched. Germline V lookup: CDR1 SGHNT, CDR2 YYREEE (reference sequence). For the CDR3, the DNA is TGTGCCAGCAGGTCTTCCTCCCCAGCGGGAGTAGAGACCCAGTACTTC. Translation gives CASRSSSPAGVETQYF.

The V and J genes are TRBV2 and TRBJ1-6; TRBD1 agrees at 9 bases. With V trimmed by 6 bases and J by 7 bases, 7 bases remained unmatched. Germline CDR1 SNHLY, CDR2 FYNNEI. The CDR3 is made up of 15 amino acids. The CDR3 nucleotides read TGTGCCAGCAGCTTATTTGACAGGGGGAATTCACCCCTCCACTTT. Amino acids: CASSLFDRGNSPLHF.

Turning to this clonotype: Compared with germline, one end of the junction differs, possibly owing to a read error. V is TRBV7-9 and J is TRBJ1-1, with D tentatively TRBD1 (6 bases). Germline CDR1 SEHNR, CDR2 FQNEAQ (reference sequence). CDR3 size: 14 residues. The CDR3 DNA sequence: TGCGCCAGCAGCCAAGACCCGGGGGCTGGTGAAGCTTTCTTT. The encoded protein is CASSQDPGAGEAFF.

CDR3 coding DNA: TGTGCCAGCGCTCCTGGGACAGGGAATTCACCCCTCCACTTT. It encodes CASAPGTGNSPLHF. The chain carries TRBV11-1 and TRBJ1-6; 9 bases line up with TRBD1. CDR1 is SGHAT, CDR2 FQDESV, per germline (reference sequence). The CDR3 has 14 amino acids. Germline trimming cut 8 bases from V and 7 bases from J; bases unmatched to any gene: 6.

This clonotype was seen ten or more times. The V call is TRBV10-3, the J call TRBJ2-7, with D tentatively TRBD2 (5 bases). This CDR3 has 11 residues. Between the trimmed V and J ends, which lost 8 bases and 5 bases, there was a span of 10 bases. Germline CDR1 is ENHRY and CDR2 is SYGVKD. CDR3 sequence (DNA): TGTGCCATCGGTATCGGGAACGAGCAGTACTTC. Its translation: CAIGIGNEQYF.

There are many counts of this clonotype. This rearrangement joins TRBV14 to TRBJ1-1; 7 bases line up with TRBD1. The CDR3 is 15 residues long. The V gene end was trimmed by 4 bases and the J gene end by 7 bases; junction bases not matched to a gene: 12. CDR1 is SGHDN, CDR2 FVKESK, per germline. CDR3 loop: CASSPTTGFVSEAFF. The DNA of the CDR3 is TGTGCCAGCAGCCCCACGACAGGGTTCGTTAGTGAAGCTTTCTTT.

The sample holds many counts of this clonotype. The chain couples TRBV15 to TRBJ2-7; D assignment may be TRBD1 or TRBD2 (5 bases each). V was clipped by 5 bases and J by 2 bases, with 13 bases between them. Germline CDR1 is LNHNV and CDR2 is YYDKDF (reference sequence). The CDR3 spans 14 residues. The CDR3 region has the DNA TGTGCCACCAGCCGGGGACGGGGCCCCTACGAGCAGTACTTC. Encoded protein: CATSRGRGPYEQYF.

The table lists this clonotype with many counts. This chain joins TRBV10-2 and TRBJ1-6; possibly TRBD1 for D (6 bases). The CDR3 is 15 amino acids. V was pared by 6 bases and J by 4 bases, with 13 bases between. Germline CDR1 WSHSY, CDR2 SAAADI. This chain's CDR3 is CASRKQGGYNSPLHF. The CDR3 DNA is TGCGCCAGCAGGAAACAGGGAGGTTATAATTCACCCCTCCACTTT.

This clonotype was counted only a few times. The V call is TRBV15, the J call TRBJ1-3; no clear D. Germline-derived CDR1 and CDR2 are LNHNV and YYDKDF (reference sequence). Trimming stripped 8 bases from V and 3 bases from J, with 14 bases between. The CDR3 spans 14 residues. The CDR3 DNA is TGTGCCACCCGGACGACCTATGGTGGAAACACCATATATTTT. It specifies CATRTTYGGNTIYF. Variable domain in full (rest from reference TRBV15 and TRBJ1-3): DAMVIQNPRYQVTQFGKPVTLSCSQTLNHNVMYWYQQKSSQAPKLLFHYYDKDFNNEADTPDNFQSRRPNTSFCFLDIRSPGLGDTAMYLCATRTTYGGNTIYFGEGSWLTVV.

This clonotype was seen at least ten times. The chain recombines TRBV29-1 with TRBJ1-1, with D possibly being TRBD1 (5 bases). CDR3 size: 12 residues. In germline, CDR1 is SQVTM, CDR2 ANQGSEA. Trimming cost V 5 bases and J 0 bases, with 7 bases left between them. CDR3 nucleotide sequence: TGCAGCGTTCAGGGAATGAACACTGAAGCTTTCTTT. This translates into CSVQGMNTEAFF.

The V gene is TRBV20-1, the J gene TRBJ2-2, with D perhaps being TRBD1 or TRBD2 (5 bases each). The CDR3 loop spans 14 amino acids. Trimming took 3 bases from V and 4 from J, leaving 12 bases between them. In germline, CDR1 is DFQATT, CDR2 SNEGSKA (reference sequence). The CDR3 protein is CSASGAVGTGELFF. The CDR3 DNA reads TGCAGTGCTAGCGGGGCTGTCGGCACCGGGGAGCTGTTTTTT.

The table lists this clonotype with many counts. The chain recombines TRBV9 with TRBJ1-6; tentatively, D is TRBD1 (5 bases). The CDR3 is 13 amino acids. V shed 4 bases and J shed 9 bases, with 11 bases lying between them. Germline CDR1 is SGDLS and CDR2 is YYNGEE. CDR3 sequence (DNA): TGTGCCAGCAGCCAGGGAGTCGGTTCACCCCTCCACTTT. Translating it yields CASSQGVGSPLHF.

To note about this clonotype: Since a much larger clone is just one base distant, this may be a read error. The chain uses TRBV7-9 and TRBJ1-4, with no clear D. The CDR3 contains 15 residues. Germline CDR1 reads SEHNR; CDR2 reads FQNEAQ (reference sequence). The CDR3 region is CASSLSLQQNEKLLF. In DNA form, the CDR3 reads TGTGCCAGCAGCTTAAGTTTACAGCAGAATGAAAAACTGCTTTTT.

This clonotype occurred a few times. The CDR3 reads CASKRMSDRGQETQYF. The CDR3 region has the DNA TGTGCCAGCAAGCGCATGTCGGACAGGGGGCAAGAGACCCAGTACTTC. The chain combines TRBV6-5 with TRBJ2-5, with 10 positions matching TRBD1. V dropped 7 bases and J dropped 2; count of bases not matched to a gene: 10. CDR1 is MNHEY, CDR2 SVGAGI, per germline. CDR3 size: 16 residues.

This sequence joins TRBV2 and TRBJ1-1; 7 nucleotides match TRBD1. The trim removed 3 bases at V and 6 bases at J, leaving 7 bases unmatched. CDR3 length: 14 amino acids. Germline CDR1 SNHLY, CDR2 FYNNEI. As DNA, the CDR3 is TGTGCCAGCAGTGACACAGGGGCATATCCTGAAGCTTTCTTT. As protein: CASSDTGAYPEAFF.

This chain joins TRBV6-1 and TRBJ1-4; D may be TRBD1 (5 bases). This CDR3 comprises 16 residues. Trimming cost V 10 bases and J 0 bases, with 18 bases left between them. CDR1 and CDR2 (germline): MNHNS, SASEGT. The CDR3: CAISSKQAATNEKLFF. CDR3 sequence (DNA): TGTGCCATCAGCAGTAAACAGGCGGCAACTAATGAAAAACTGTTTTTT.

The CDR3 DNA sequence: TGTGCCAGCAGTTACCGCACAGGGGGTCAGACCCAGTACTTC. Translated, it gives CASSYRTGGQTQYF. The rearrangement uses TRBV7-6 and TRBJ2-5; 8 bases match TRBD1. The V gene's germline CDR1 is SGHVS and CDR2 FNYEAQ. The ends lost 6 bases at V and 6 bases at J; junction bases unmatched: 9. This CDR3 spans 14 amino acids.

With respect to this clonotype: An end of the junction differs from the germline gene, which may be a read error. V is TRBV10-3 and J is TRBJ1-6; D call uncertain. Per the germline V gene, CDR1 is ENHRY and CDR2 is SYGVKD. The CDR3 covers 16 residues. As DNA, the CDR3 is TGTGCCAGCAGTTTGGTTGGTCGGGGAGGTAATTCACCCCTCCACTTT. It codes for CASSLVGRGGNSPLHF.

This clonotype was found a few times. The chain has TRBV12-3 or TRBV12-4 and TRBJ2-5; 15 bases are a match to TRBD2. The trim removed 4 bases at V and 5 bases at J, leaving 5 bases unmatched. This CDR3 contains 16 residues. The CDR3 here is CASSWGLAGGRETQYF. The CDR3 bases are TGTGCCAGCAGTTGGGGACTAGCGGGAGGCCGGGAGACCCAGTACTTC.

This clonotype was counted between two and nine times. One junction end disagrees with the germline gene, perhaps due to a read error. This chain connects TRBV10-3 to TRBJ2-5, with 12 bases fitting TRBD2. Per the germline V gene, CDR1 is ENHRY and CDR2 is SYGVKD. The CDR3 sequence is 16 residues long. The DNA of the CDR3 is TGTGCCAGCAGTGAAGGGCTAGCGGGGGGGTCGAAGACCCAGTACTTC. This codes for CASSEGLAGGSKTQYF.

This clonotype was counted ten times or more. The chain joins TRBV19 to TRBJ1-2; D remains ambiguous. Between the trimmed V and J ends, which lost 1 base and 4 bases, there was a span of 10 bases. Germline-derived CDR1 and CDR2 are LNHDA and SQIVND (reference sequence). CDR3 length: 14 residues. Written as DNA, the CDR3 is TGTGCCAGTAGTATAGGAGGAGGAACCTATGGCTACACCTTC. It specifies CASSIGGGTYGYTF.

In its sample, this clonotype was seen once. The chain joins TRBV29-1 to TRBJ1-6; 9 positions agree with TRBD1. The CDR3 has 14 residues. The V gene's germline CDR1 is SQVTM and CDR2 ANQGSEA. Losses at the gene ends were 6 bases for V and 7 bases for J; bases not matched to a gene: 7. In nucleotides, the CDR3 is TGCAGCGTCGTCCGGGACAGGGTCAATTCACCCCTCCACTTT. Its protein product is CSVVRDRVNSPLHF.

V and J are TRBV15 and TRBJ2-5, with D possibly called TRBD1 or TRBD2 (5 bases each). The CDR3 runs to 17 residues. Trimming cost V 3 bases and J 5 bases, with 22 bases left between them. In germline, CDR1 is LNHNV, CDR2 YYDKDF (reference sequence). CDR3 in DNA: TGTGCCACCAGCAGCCAACCCGGGAAAACCTCAGGGGAGACCCAGTACTTC. The encoded protein is CATSSQPGKTSGETQYF.

Turning to this clonotype: One end of the junction varies from germline; a read error may be responsible. J is TRBJ1-5 and V is TRBV24-1, with D possibly matching TRBD1 (6 bases). The length of the CDR3 is 15 residues. Germline V CDR1 and CDR2: KGHDR, SFDVKD. This CDR3 reads CASSEGGSASQPQHF. In DNA form, the CDR3 reads TGTGCCAGCAGTGAAGGGGGGTCAGCATCCCAGCCCCAGCATTTT.

This clonotype was observed a single time. The chain links TRBV7-8 to TRBJ1-5; possible D gene TRBD1, 6 bases. The CDR3 totals 16 residues. CDR1 and CDR2 from the germline V gene are SGHVS and FQNEAQ. Deletions cut 1 base from V and 5 bases from J, with 15 bases between. CDR3 sequence reads: CASSLDAGAGHQPQHF. The CDR3 DNA is TGTGCCAGCAGCTTAGATGCAGGGGCAGGGCATCAGCCCCAGCATTTT.